A selection of T cell receptor beta chains follows, all from one sample in a study of shared clonotypes between healthy human individuals. TCRdb's copy holds only in-frame clones and misses some; the assay was immunoSEQ multiplex PCR. The table includes more than 2 million clones, about 94% detected once. Sequencing was performed on naive CD8+ T cells from PBMCs. The receptors stem from a man between 18 and 35 years old in good health. Some clones in this sample may be carry-over from other donors' samples. Each CDR3 is given with its conserved first and last residue. D genes are given only for firm matches. Rows may omit the clone size; those that give it use once, few, many or a size class.

TRBD1	.	TRBJ2-1	TRBV6-6	TGTGCCAGCAGCCCGGGACAGCCCTACAATGAGCAGTTCTTC	CASSPGQPYNEQFF
.	.	TRBJ2-1	TRBV7-2	TGTGCCAGCAGCTTAGATTACGGGACCCTCGGGAATGAGCAGTTCTTC	CASSLDYGTLGNEQFF
.	.	TRBJ2-7	TRBV2	TGTGCCAGCAGGGACGGACGGTTCTCCTACGAGCAGTACTTC	CASRDGRFSYEQYF
TRBD1	.	TRBJ1-1	TRBV7-8	TGTGCCAGCAGCTCCTACAGGGGTACTGAAGCTTTCTTT	CASSSYRGTEAFF
TRBD2	.	TRBJ2-1	TRBV7-8	TGTGCCAGCAGCTTAGCGGGAGGGCCTACGAATGAGCAGTTCTTC	CASSLAGGPTNEQFF
.	.	TRBJ2-2	TRBV15	TGTGCCACCATCCAGACAGAGAACACCGGGGAGCTGTTTTTT	CATIQTENTGELFF
TRBD2	.	TRBJ2-1	TRBV7-9	TGTGCCAGCAGCTCCCGGACTAGCGCCAATGAGCAGTTCTTC	CASSSRTSANEQFF
.	.	TRBJ2-3	TRBV28	TGTGCCAGCAAAAAGCATCTCAACACAGATACGCAGTATTTT	CASKKHLNTDTQYF
.	.	TRBJ2-7	TRBV27	TGTGCCAGTAAGGGACTCCGGTCGCTCTACGAGCAGTACTTC	CASKGLRSLYEQYF
TRBD1	.	TRBJ1-1	TRBV9	TGTGCCAGCAGCGTAGGGGACAGAAACACTGAAGCTTTCTTT	CASSVGDRNTEAFF
TRBD2	.	TRBJ2-7	TRBV7-8	TGTGCCAGCAGCTTAGCGTCGGAGGGGACTAGCGGGGCCTACGAGCAGTACTTC	CASSLASEGTSGAYEQYF
.	.	TRBJ1-5	TRBV28	TGTGCCAGCAGTTTGGGTCCCCCTTCCAGCAATCAGCCCCAGCATTTT	CASSLGPPSSNQPQHF
.	.	TRBJ2-1	TRBV7-9	TGTGCCAGCACCCTACTCGGACCCCTCAATGAGCAGTTCTTC	CASTLLGPLNEQFF
.	.	TRBJ1-1	TRBV18	TGTGCCAGCTCACCACCCCGTGGGGGGTCCACTGAAGCTTTCTTT	CASSPPRGGSTEAFF
TRBD2	.	TRBJ2-1	TRBV28	TGTGCCAGCATGCGCCCCGAGGGGCGGGAGGACTACAATGAGCAGTTCTTC	CASMRPEGREDYNEQFF
TRBD1	.	TRBJ2-7	TRBV13	TGTGCCAGCAGCTCCGACACCGACGGCAGGGGGTTCTCCTACGAGCAGTACTTC	CASSSDTDGRGFSYEQYF
TRBD2	.	TRBJ2-7	TRBV28	TGTGCCAGCAGTTTACCCACCGGGACTAGCGGGAGGCCCTACGAGCAGTACTTC	CASSLPTGTSGRPYEQYF
.	.	TRBJ1-5	TRBV13	TGTGCCAGCAGCGCGCAGGGTCAGCCCCAGCATTTT	CASSAQGQPQHF
TRBD1	once	TRBJ1-3	TRBV7-9	TGTGCCAGCAGCCATGCCGGGACAGGCTTCTTACTCTCTGGAAACACCATATATTTT	CASSHAGTGFLLSGNTIYF
TRBD1	.	TRBJ1-1	TRBV5-1	TGCGCCAGCAGCTCAGGACAGGGAAACACTGAAGCTTTCTTT	CASSSGQGNTEAFF
.	.	TRBJ2-2	TRBV28	TGTGCCAGCAGTCCGGGACATGGGATAAACACCGGGGAGCTGTTTTTT	CASSPGHGINTGELFF
.	.	TRBJ1-4	TRBV15	TGTGCCACCAGCAGAATAAATGAAAAACTGTTTTTT	CATSRINEKLFF
.	.	TRBJ2-5	TRBV5-6	TGTGCCAGCAGCCCGGGGGGCGAGGAGACCCAGTACTTC	CASSPGGEETQYF
.	.	TRBJ2-7	TRBV27	TGTGCCAGCAGTTTATCGGGGGGCTTCGTTTCCTACGAGCAGTACTTC	CASSLSGGFVSYEQYF
.	.	TRBJ2-7	TRBV5-1	TGCGCCAGCAGCTTCGGCGGCGAGGGGCACGAGCAGTACTTC	CASSFGGEGHEQYF
.	.	TRBJ2-7	TRBV7-6	TGTGCCAGCAGCTTAGAGCGACAGTTTTCCTACGAGCAGTACTTC	CASSLERQFSYEQYF
TRBD1	.	TRBJ2-7	TRBV7-9	TGTGCCAGCGGGACTTCAAACACAGGGGGCGAAGGGCAGTACTTC	CASGTSNTGGEGQYF
.	.	TRBJ2-7	TRBV6-1	TGTGCCACCACTCGGTCCTACGAGCAGTACTTC	CATTRSYEQYF
.	.	TRBJ2-5	TRBV7-9	TGTGCCAGCAGCCTAACCGGGCCAGACAAAGAGACCCAGTACTTC	CASSLTGPDKETQYF
.	.	TRBJ2-5	TRBV25-1	TGTGCCAGCGGAGAGACCCAGTACTTC	CASGETQYF
.	.	TRBJ1-4	TRBV21-1	TGTGCCAGCAGCAAGGAACTCCGTAATGAAAAACTGTTTTTT	CASSKELRNEKLFF